This T cell receptor (beta chain) was captured by sequencing in a study of siplizumab effects on memory and regulatory T cells. This table comes from immunoSEQ multiplex PCR, and its TCRdb copy is limited to in-frame clones, with some not included. The data contain about 18,000 clones, about 45% of them singletons. This CDR3 has 13 amino acids. Trimming left V 2 bases short and J 8 bases short, with 11 bases between. Germline CDR1 SGHDT, CDR2 YYEEEE. Cells from the mixed lymphocyte reaction underwent coculture for 6 to 7 days at 37 degrees C. Responder PBMCs received a CFSE label and stimulator PBMCs a Violet Dye label, and the cells were mixed 1:1. On this clone itself: What it recognizes is unknown.

The chain is built from TRBV5-6 and TRBJ1-5; maybe TRBD1 (6 bases). The sample taken for sequencing was CFSE-low (dividing) CD4+ T cells sorted from an allogeneic mixed lymphocyte reaction. This TCR was sampled from a human donor in good health; the cells came from an allogeneic mixed lymphocyte reaction. Some clones in this sample may be carry-over from other donors' samples. For the CDR3, the DNA is TGTGCCAGCAGCTTCTACAGGGAAAAGCCCCAGCATTTT. Amino acids: CASSFYREKPQHF.